Listed here is a single TCR beta chain. Antigen unknown. V shed 6 bases and J shed 7 bases, with 15 bases lying between them. There are 13 residues in the CDR3. Germline assignment: CDR1 SNHLY and CDR2 FYNNEI. Generated by immunoSEQ multiplex PCR, the TCRdb table keeps only in-frame clones and is missing some. The table has about 78,000 clones, roughly four fifths seen once. The sample belongs to a study of identifying expanded T cells in peripheral blood. General study findings and limits: Technical replicates showed about 1.1 changed clones; around two weeks 15 to 20; four weeks 19. Variance in clone template counts between approximately 2-week samples significantly increased with total template count across all healthy donors.

No infections or other immune events were documented during collection. The sequencing sample was made of blood. This sequence was found in a person aged 18 to 75 in good health. This rearrangement joins TRBV2 to TRBJ1-2; D is undetermined. The CDR3 DNA sequence: TGTGCCAGCAGGATTCGATGGGTAGGTGGCTACACCTTC. Translated, it gives CASRIRWVGGYTF.